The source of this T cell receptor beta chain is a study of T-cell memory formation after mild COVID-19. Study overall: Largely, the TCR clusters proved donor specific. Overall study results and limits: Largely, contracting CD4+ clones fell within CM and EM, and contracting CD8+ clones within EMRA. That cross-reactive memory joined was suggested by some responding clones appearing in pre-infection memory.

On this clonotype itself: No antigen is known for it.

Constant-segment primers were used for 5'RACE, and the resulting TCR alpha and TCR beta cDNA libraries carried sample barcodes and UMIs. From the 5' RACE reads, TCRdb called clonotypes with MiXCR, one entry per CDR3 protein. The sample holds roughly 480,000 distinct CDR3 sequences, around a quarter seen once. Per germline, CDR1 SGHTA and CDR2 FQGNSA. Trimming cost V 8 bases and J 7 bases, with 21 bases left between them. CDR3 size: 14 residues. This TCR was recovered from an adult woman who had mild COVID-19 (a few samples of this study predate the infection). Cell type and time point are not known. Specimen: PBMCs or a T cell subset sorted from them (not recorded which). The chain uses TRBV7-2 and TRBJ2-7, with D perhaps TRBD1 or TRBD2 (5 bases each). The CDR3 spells CASLRGALDGEQYF. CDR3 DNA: TGTGCCAGCCTACGAGGGGCACTCGACGGGGAGCAGTACTTC.